This entry lists 7 T cell receptor beta chains sequenced from one sample in a study of cytomegalovirus exposure and HLA in healthy donors. Amplification used 60 Vbeta primers and 13 Jbeta primers. Sequencing used immunoSEQ multiplex PCR; TCRdb keeps in-frame clones, though not all of them. The repertoire consists of around 130,000 clones, with 81% occurring once and the leading ten covering about 0.63%. The sample consisted of PBMCs. The source is a man between 18 and 29 years old in good health and CMV-seronegative.

This clone is a singleton in its sample. V and J are TRBV6-5 and TRBJ2-1, with 8 positions matching TRBD1. Germline V gene lookup returns CDR1 MNHEY and CDR2 SVGAGI. This CDR3 has 14 amino acids. The V segment lost 10 bases and the J segment 4 bases; nucleotides outside the gene matches: 9. CDR3 residues: CATRAGGVYNEQFF. Written as DNA, the CDR3 is TGTGCCACGCGGGCAGGGGGCGTGTACAATGAGCAGTTCTTC.

This clone was detected only once. This chain's CDR3 is CASSLGAGGKNIQYF. CDR3 bases: TGTGCCAGCAGCTTAGGGGCGGGGGGCAAAAACATTCAGTACTTC. The chain uses TRBV11-2 and TRBJ2-4; 8 bases match TRBD2. The trim removed 1 base at V and 3 bases at J, leaving 2 bases unmatched. The CDR3 spans 15 residues. CDR1 is SGHAT and CDR2 is FQNNGV in the germline V gene.

The chain employs TRBV7-2 and TRBJ1-2, with a possible D match to TRBD1 (6 bases). CDR1 is SGHTA, CDR2 FQGNSA, per germline. The CDR3 spans 13 residues. Trimming cost V 5 bases and J 2 bases, with 9 bases left between them. CDR3: CASSTDSNYGYTF. The CDR3 DNA reads TGTGCCAGCAGCACGGACAGCAACTATGGCTACACCTTC.

The chain links TRBV2 to TRBJ1-1; a weak D match, TRBD1 (6 bases). The germline CDR1 and CDR2 sequences are SNHLY and FYNNEI. The V end was cut by 6 bases, the J end by 0 bases, with 14 bases between. The CDR3 has 15 residues. The CDR3 region has the DNA TGTGCCAGCAGGACGGAAGGACAGATGAACACTGAAGCTTTCTTT. It yields the protein CASRTEGQMNTEAFF.

V is TRBV19 and J is TRBJ2-1; 9 bases are a match to TRBD1. The V gene's germline CDR1 is LNHDA and CDR2 SQIVND (reference sequence). This CDR3 is 15 amino acids long. Unmatched junction bases numbered 10, after V lost 8 bases and J lost 5 bases. DNA of the CDR3: TGTGCCAGTGCCAGGACAGGGGAGAGGGACAATGAGCAGTTCTTC. This codes for CASARTGERDNEQFF.

The chain couples TRBV4-3 to TRBJ2-1; possibly TRBD1 for D (6 bases). V was clipped by 3 bases and J by 0 bases, with 9 bases between them. The CDR3 is made up of 15 amino acids. Germline CDR1 is LGHNA and CDR2 is YSLEER. CDR3 region: CASSHDRSSYNEQFF. As DNA, the CDR3 is TGCGCCAGCAGCCATGACAGGAGCTCCTACAATGAGCAGTTCTTC.

This clone has a single count. V and J are TRBV11-2 and TRBJ1-2; D gene ambiguous. CDR3 length: 15 amino acids. Germline V gene sequence: CDR1 SGHAT, CDR2 FQNNGV. The V gene lost 1 base and the J gene lost 2 bases, with 11 bases spanning the gap. The CDR3 loop reads CASSLASKQNYGYTF. CDR3 sequence (DNA): TGTGCCAGCAGCTTAGCCTCGAAGCAAAACTATGGCTACACCTTC.